This TCR beta chain was recorded in a study of vaccination and CD4 T cells after COVID-19. Treatment in this sample: roughly ten-day PBMC culture with coronavirus spike peptide pools or control peptides (ViraFEST assay). The V gene end was trimmed by 5 bases and the J gene end by 0 bases; junction bases not matched to a gene: 20. CDR1 is SEHNR, CDR2 FQNEAQ, per germline (reference sequence). CDR3 length: 20 residues. Comments on this clonotype: Antigen unknown.

An Oncomine TCR Beta short-read assay was used to sequence the DNA from cultured CD4+ T cells. One entry per CDR3 protein, called by TCRdb with MiXCR from the PCR reads. The sample consists of roughly 18,000 distinct CDR3 sequences, about 50% of them appearing once. The chain couples TRBV7-9 to TRBJ2-5; 8 nucleotides align to TRBD2. This receptor was obtained from a human donor who had recovered from COVID-19. This specimen was CD4+ T cells from blood, cultured in vitro, taken before SARS-CoV-2 vaccination. In DNA, the CDR3 is TGTGCCAGCAGCCTGTCTTTACAGGGTGGAGTAGCGGGGTACCAAGAGACCCAGTACTTC. Its protein product is CASSLSLQGGVAGYQETQYF.